These T cell receptor beta chains were read from a single sample in a study of blood T cell repertoires in COVID-19. Some clones are missing from TCRdb's copy, which holds only in-frame ones; the method was immunoSEQ multiplex PCR. The data show approximately 100,000 clones, with approximately 91% seen just once and roughly 17% held by the top ten. Sequencing used peripheral blood. These receptors were obtained from a man over 45 with acute or convalescent COVID-19. Each CDR3 is given with its conserved first and last residue. A D gene is named only where the DNA matches it firmly. A row's size may be missing; if present it is once, few, many or a size class.

TRBJ2-7 | TRBV25-1 | NA | NA | CASSPFGGKGDYEQYF | TGTGCCAGCAGTCCCTTTGGCGGAAAGGGGGACTACGAGCAGTACTTC
TRBJ2-7 | TRBV6-2/TRBV6-3 | TRBD1 | NA | CASSGLGQGSSEQYF | TGTGCCAGCAGTGGTCTGGGACAGGGTAGCTCCGAGCAGTACTTC
TRBJ2-3 | TRBV10-1 | NA | NA | CASSERGGRTDTQYF | TGCGCCAGCAGTGAGAGAGGGGGACGCACAGATACGCAGTATTTT
TRBJ2-3 | TRBV9 | NA | NA | CASSLLSGGSTDTQYF | TGTGCCAGCAGCCTTCTATCGGGGGGCTCAACTGATACGCAGTATTTT
TRBJ1-5 | TRBV4-1 | NA | once | CASSHQGVNQPQHF | TGCGCCAGCAGCCATCAGGGTGTCAATCAGCCCCAGCATTTT
TRBJ2-5 | TRBV5-1 | TRBD2 | once | CASSLEGLGGRETQYF | TGCGCCAGCAGCTTGGAGGGACTAGGAGGTAGAGAGACCCAGTACTTC
TRBJ1-1 | TRBV4-1 | NA | NA | CASSQVGDPEAFF | TGCGCCAGCAGTCAAGTAGGGGATCCTGAAGCTTTCTTT
TRBJ2-1 | TRBV11-2 | NA | NA | CASSLGDSANEQFF | TGTGCCAGCAGCTTAGGAGACAGCGCCAATGAGCAGTTCTTC
TRBJ1-5 | TRBV6-5 | TRBD1 | NA | CACGDRGRSNQPQHF | TGCGCCTGCGGAGACAGGGGCCGAAGCAATCAGCCCCAGCATTTT
TRBJ2-3 | TRBV2 | NA | NA | CASSGFPRTDTQYF | TGTGCCAGCAGTGGGTTCCCTAGGACAGATACGCAGTATTTT
TRBJ1-3 | TRBV7-3 | NA | NA | CASSLEGTGNTIYF | TGTGCCAGCAGCTTAGAGGGAACTGGAAACACCATATATTTT
TRBJ1-2 | TRBV4-1 | NA | NA | CASSHEGHGSTNDYGYTF | TGCGCCAGCAGCCACGAGGGACACGGATCCACAAATGACTATGGCTACACCTTC
TRBJ1-2 | TRBV9 | NA | NA | CASSNPGYGYTF | TGTGCCAGCAGCAATCCAGGGTATGGCTACACCTTC
TRBJ1-3 | TRBV6-5 | NA | NA | CASRVDKGRANTIYF | TGTGCCAGCAGAGTGGACAAGGGGAGGGCAAACACCATATATTTT
TRBJ1-2 | TRBV11-3 | NA | NA | CASSTRGQLLYGYTF | TGTGCCAGCAGCACCCGCGGACAGCTACTCTATGGCTACACCTTC
TRBJ1-1 | TRBV4-2 | NA | NA | CASSQDWRQFAEAFF | TGTGCCAGCAGCCAAGATTGGCGGCAGTTTGCTGAAGCTTTCTTT
TRBJ1-2 | TRBV4-3 | NA | NA | CASSLTVLNDYGYTF | TGCGCCAGCAGCCTAACAGTGCTCAACGACTATGGCTACACCTTC
TRBJ1-5 | TRBV6-2/TRBV6-3 | TRBD1 | NA | CASSSDRVVNQPQHF | TGTGCCAGCAGTTCCGACAGGGTCGTTAATCAGCCCCAGCATTTT
TRBJ1-5 | TRBV3-1/TRBV3-2 | NA | NA | CASSQGRHAGNQPQHF | TGTGCCAGCAGCCAAGGAAGGCACGCGGGCAATCAGCCCCAGCATTTT
TRBJ1-1 | TRBV6-6 | TRBD1 | NA | CASSFRTGSLEAFF | TGTGCCAGCAGTTTTAGGACAGGGTCCCTTGAAGCTTTCTTT
TRBJ1-1 | TRBV18 | TRBD1 | NA | CASSPGQGNTEAFF | TGTGCCAGCTCACCCGGACAGGGGAACACTGAAGCTTTCTTT
TRBJ2-3 | TRBV5-4 | NA | NA | CATQSGAVSTDTQYF | TGTGCCACCCAAAGTGGGGCAGTTAGCACAGATACGCAGTATTTT
TRBJ1-4 | TRBV5-1 | TRBD1 | NA | CASSLATTGGNEKLFF | TGCGCCAGCAGCTTGGCCACGACAGGGGGGAATGAAAAACTGTTTTTT
TRBJ2-7 | TRBV12-3/TRBV12-4 | NA | NA | CASRPQGRNEQYF | TGTGCCAGCAGACCCCAGGGTAGGAACGAGCAGTACTTC
TRBJ1-6 | TRBV4-1 | NA | NA | CASSHLIGNSPLHF | TGCGCCAGCAGCCATCTCATCGGTAATTCACCCCTCCACTTT